Each of the 30 T cell receptor beta chains below was sequenced from the same sample in a study of OX40 agonist ivuxolimab in advanced cancers. This table comes from immunoSEQ multiplex PCR, and its TCRdb copy is limited to in-frame clones, with some not included. The sample holds around 60,000 clones, around 90% seen once. The sequencing here drew on CD4+ or CD8+ T cells sorted from blood, taken in a trial of the OX40 agonist ivuxolimab. These TCRs come from an adult with an advanced solid tumor such as melanoma, head and neck, liver or kidney cancer.

V gene TRBV2 combines with J gene TRBJ2-7, with D possibly being TRBD2 (6 bases). Trimming took off 8 bases at V and 3 bases at J, with 20 bases between the two ends. Germline values: CDR1 SNHLY, CDR2 FYNNEI. The length of the CDR3 is 15 residues. The CDR3 coding sequence is TGTGCCAGCCTCGAGGGGCCTAGCGCTTACTACGAGCAGTACTTC. It codes for CASLEGPSAYYEQYF.

The chain combines TRBV7-9 with TRBJ2-6; no clear D. V lost 2 bases and J lost 3, with 8 bases in between. This CDR3 is built from 15 residues. CDR1 and CDR2 (germline): SEHNR, FQNEAQ (reference sequence). The CDR3 DNA is TGTGCCAGCAGCTTAAACATGATTGGGGCCAACGTCCTGACTTTC. This gives the protein CASSLNMIGANVLTF.

The J gene is TRBJ1-1, the V gene TRBV19; D is undetermined. This CDR3 has 17 residues. The V gene lost 0 bases and the J gene lost 3 bases, with 17 bases spanning the gap. Per the germline V gene, CDR1 is LNHDA and CDR2 is SQIVND (reference sequence). The CDR3 DNA sequence: TGTGCCAGTAGTATAGATCTATGGGTCGTTGGAGACACTGAAGCTTTCTTT. It encodes CASSIDLWVVGDTEAFF.

This CDR3 is CAWGWDRGYEQYF. In nucleotides, the CDR3 is TGTGCCTGGGGCTGGGACAGGGGGTACGAGCAGTACTTC. This sequence joins TRBV30 and TRBJ2-7; 11 nucleotides align to TRBD1. CDR3 length equals 13 residues. Unmatched junction bases numbered 4, after V lost 5 bases and J lost 4 bases. Germline CDR1 and CDR2: GTSNPN and SVGIG (reference sequence).

This chain joins TRBV30 and TRBJ2-3, with 12 bases aligning to TRBD2. From germline, CDR1 is GTSNPN and CDR2 SVGIG (reference sequence). CDR3 length: 13 residues. Trimming cost V 4 bases and J 6 bases; bases outside gene matches: 2. CDR3 DNA sequence: TGTGCCTGGACTAGCGGGAGGGGTGATACGCAGTATTTT. Protein: CAWTSGRGDTQYF. The entire variable domain, with the rest obtained from reference TRBV30 and TRBJ2-3, is as follows: SQTIHQWPATLVQPVGSPLSLECTVEGTSNPNLYWYRQAAGRGLQLLFYSVGIGQISSEVPQNLSASRPQDRQFILSSKKLLLSDSGFYLCAWTSGRGDTQYFGPGTRLTVL.

The chain combines TRBV21-1 with TRBJ2-7; TRBD1 is the table's D call and was not checked against the DNA. TRBV21-1 is shown as a pseudogene. CDR3 length: 16 amino acids. CDR3 sequence: CASSKWRRQGAYEQYF. CDR3 bases: TGTGCCAGCAGCAAATGGAGGCGACAGGGGGCGTACGAGCAGTACTTC.

The CDR3 protein is CASSLTRASTDTQYF. The CDR3 coding sequence is TGTGCCAGCAGTTTGACCAGGGCTAGCACAGATACGCAGTATTTT. The V call is TRBV6-5, the J call TRBJ2-3; D may be TRBD1 (5 bases). This CDR3 contains 15 residues. Germline V gene data show CDR1 as MNHEY and CDR2 as SVGAGI. The ends were cut back, 4 bases at V and 0 bases at J, with 11 bases in the middle.

The chain links TRBV28 to TRBJ2-3, with 7 bases aligning to TRBD1. The V and J ends lost 4 bases and 2 bases, in that order; junction bases with no gene match: 6. CDR1 is MDHEN, CDR2 SYDVKM, per germline. CDR3 length: 15 amino acids. CDR3: CASSSPTGSTDTQYF. CDR3 sequence (DNA): TGTGCCAGCAGTTCCCCGACAGGGTCCACAGATACGCAGTATTTT.

The chain uses TRBV7-5 and TRBJ2-5; the table's D call TRBD1 went unverified against the DNA. TRBV7-5 is flagged as a pseudogene. There are 13 residues in the CDR3. CDR3 protein: CARSSEYQETQYF. The CDR3 bases are TGTGCCAGAAGCTCAGAATACCAAGAGACCCAGTACTTC.

The chain carries TRBV28 and TRBJ2-4; 8 bases are shared with TRBD1. In germline, CDR1 is MDHEN, CDR2 SYDVKM. The trim removed 5 bases at V and 4 bases at J, leaving 7 bases unmatched. CDR3 length: 15 amino acids. CDR3 in DNA: TGTGCCAGCAGTGCCGGGACAGGAACGAAAAACATTCAGTACTTC. Its translation: CASSAGTGTKNIQYF. Based on the CDR3 plus reference TRBV28 and TRBJ2-4, the full variable domain is DVKVTQSSRYLVKRTGEKVFLECVQDMDHENMFWYRQDPGLGLRLIYFSYDVKMKEKGDIPEGYSVSREKKERFSLILESASTNQTSMYLCASSAGTGTKNIQYFGAGTRLSVL.

The chain uses TRBV6-5 and TRBJ2-1, with D perhaps matching TRBD2 (6 bases). V was pared by 2 bases and J by 6 bases, with 8 bases between. CDR3 length equals 13 residues. Germline-derived CDR1 and CDR2 are MNHEY and SVGAGI. CDR3 residues: CASSYRGGNEQFF. CDR3 nucleotide sequence: TGTGCCAGCAGTTACCGGGGAGGCAATGAGCAGTTCTTC.

The chain combines TRBV9 with TRBJ2-2, with TRBD2 matching over 8 bases. This CDR3 is 17 amino acids long. CDR1 and CDR2 from the germline V gene are SGDLS and YYNGEE. The V segment lost 0 bases and the J segment 3 bases; nucleotides outside the gene matches: 7. The CDR3: CASSVAQAGVDTGELFF. The CDR3 DNA follows: TGTGCCAGCAGCGTAGCTCAAGCGGGAGTGGACACCGGGGAGCTGTTTTTT.

The chain carries TRBV27 and TRBJ1-5; D unclear. Trimming stripped 0 bases from V and 7 bases from J, with 7 bases between. The CDR3 spans 13 residues. Germline CDR1 is MNHEY and CDR2 is SMNVEV (reference sequence). Written as DNA, the CDR3 is TGTGCCAGCAGTTTATCAGTACGGCAGCCCCAGCATTTT. It specifies CASSLSVRQPQHF.

In regard to this clone: Other DNA sequences in the sample encode the same CDR3. The J gene is TRBJ2-1, the V gene TRBV27; no definite D call. The CDR3 sequence is 14 residues long. V lost 3 bases to trimming and J lost 0 bases, with 6 bases between them. Germline CDR1 and CDR2: MNHEY and SMNVEV (reference sequence). CDR3 coding DNA: TGTGCCAGCAGTTTGGTGGGCTCCTACAATGAGCAGTTCTTC. This codes for CASSLVGSYNEQFF.

This clone occurred once. The chain joins TRBV11-3 to TRBJ2-1; TRBD2 might be the D (5 bases). Per the germline V gene, CDR1 is SGHNT and CDR2 is YENEEA. The CDR3 loop spans 13 amino acids. Trimming removed 2 bases at V and 7 bases at J, with 9 bases between. CDR3 DNA sequence: TGTGCCAGCAGCTTATGGTCGGGGAATGAGCAGTTCTTC. Protein: CASSLWSGNEQFF.

This CDR3 is CSVAGPSNEKLFF. CDR3 sequence (DNA): TGCAGCGTTGCGGGGCCCTCTAATGAAAAACTGTTTTTT. This chain links TRBV29-1 with TRBJ1-4; D possibly corresponds to TRBD1 (5 bases). The ends were cut back, 4 bases at V and 3 bases at J, with 9 bases in the middle. CDR1 is SQVTM, CDR2 ANQGSEA, per germline. This CDR3 spans 13 amino acids.

The chain combines TRBV29-1 with TRBJ1-2; 10 bases align to TRBD1. Trimming cost V 6 bases and J 4 bases; bases outside gene matches: 5. Per the germline V gene, CDR1 is SQVTM and CDR2 is ANQGSEA. This CDR3 has 13 amino acids. The CDR3 DNA sequence: TGCAGCGTGGAGGGACAGGGGAGCTATGGCTACACCTTC. Its translation: CSVEGQGSYGYTF.

This chain connects TRBV2 to TRBJ2-7; 13 positions agree with TRBD2. From germline, CDR1 is SNHLY and CDR2 FYNNEI. Losses at the gene ends were 7 bases for V and 5 bases for J; bases not matched to a gene: 14. The CDR3 loop spans 17 amino acids. Here the CDR3 reads CASNRGGLAGSVHEQYF. The CDR3 coding sequence is TGTGCCAGCAATCGCGGGGGACTAGCGGGATCCGTTCACGAGCAGTACTTC.

The chain links TRBV5-1 to TRBJ1-1; unclear D gene. V lost 4 bases and J lost 1, with 14 bases in between. The CDR3 loop spans 15 amino acids. The germline CDR1 and CDR2 sequences are SGHRS and YFSETQ. The DNA for the CDR3 is TGCGCCAGCAGCGCCAGAGTTGCCGAGAACACTGAAGCTTTCTTT. The encoded protein is CASSARVAENTEAFF. Looking up the rest from reference TRBV5-1 and TRBJ1-1 gives the full variable domain: KAGVTQTPRYLIKTRGQQVTLSCSPISGHRSVSWYQQTPGQGLQFLFEYFSETQRNKGNFPGRFSGRQFSNSRSEMNVSTLELGDSALYLCASSARVAENTEAFFGQGTRLTVV.

The V gene is TRBV30, the J gene TRBJ2-4; TRBD2 matches 7 bases. Unmatched junction bases numbered 2, after V lost 4 bases and J lost 8 bases. This CDR3 comprises 11 residues. Germline V gives CDR1 GTSNPN, CDR2 SVGIG (reference sequence). The CDR3 protein is CAWTAGDIQYF. The DNA for the CDR3 is TGTGCCTGGACCGCGGGGGACATTCAGTACTTC.

The genes are TRBV27 and TRBJ1-1, with 7 bases identical to TRBD1. V shed 3 bases and J 1 base; nucleotides not matched to a gene: 2. Germline V gene data show CDR1 as MNHEY and CDR2 as SMNVEV (reference sequence). The CDR3 runs 14 residues. Written as DNA, the CDR3 is TGTGCCAGCAGTTTGACAGGGAGGAACACTGAAGCTTTCTTT. This sequence encodes CASSLTGRNTEAFF.

The V call is TRBV28, the J call TRBJ2-7, with 8 nucleotides matching TRBD1. V shed 7 bases and J 0 bases; nucleotides not matched to a gene: 20. CDR1 is MDHEN, CDR2 SYDVKM, per germline. CDR3 length equals 19 residues. CDR3 sequence reads: CASTPGTPGQGTNSYEQYF. The CDR3 DNA is TGTGCCAGCACCCCCGGCACTCCAGGACAGGGAACGAACTCCTACGAGCAGTACTTC.

The chain is built from TRBV27 and TRBJ2-5; D is possibly TRBD2 (5 bases). The J call is uncertain, as TRBJ2-7 better fits the DNA end. The germline gives CDR1 MNHEY, CDR2 SMNVEV (reference sequence). The CDR3 is 15 amino acids. The CDR3 loop is CASSDIGLRSNEQYF. The CDR3 bases are TGTGCCAGCAGTGACATAGGACTCCGATCGAACGAGCAGTACTTC.

The count of this clone is one. The chain is built from TRBV11-2 and TRBJ2-1; D gene ambiguous. The CDR3 is 13 amino acids. Trimming stripped 1 base from V and 4 bases from J, with 5 bases between. Germline CDR1 is SGHAT and CDR2 is FQNNGV. The CDR3 sequence: CASSLAQYNEQFF. Written as DNA, the CDR3 is TGTGCCAGCAGCTTAGCACAGTACAATGAGCAGTTCTTC. Looking up the rest from reference TRBV11-2 and TRBJ2-1 gives the full variable domain: EAGVAQSPRYKIIEKRQSVAFWCNPISGHATLYWYQQILGQGPKLLIQFQNNGVVDDSQLPKDRFSAERLKGVDSTLKIQPAKLEDSAVYLCASSLAQYNEQFFGPGTRLTVL.

The chain recombines TRBV7-8 with TRBJ2-1, with TRBD2 matching over 13 bases. The V gene end was trimmed by 7 bases and the J gene end by 7 bases; junction bases not matched to a gene: 7. This CDR3 contains 15 residues. Germline assignment: CDR1 SGHVS and CDR2 FQNEAQ. The CDR3, as DNA: TGTGCCAGCACCTCCGGGACTAGCGGGACTAATGAGCAGTTCTTC. Encoded protein: CASTSGTSGTNEQFF.

The J gene is TRBJ2-7, the V gene TRBV28; possible D gene TRBD2, 6 bases. V lost 6 bases to trimming and J lost 6 bases, with 12 bases between them. This CDR3 spans 12 amino acids. Germline lookup yields CDR1 MDHEN and CDR2 SYDVKM. The CDR3 region has the DNA TGTGCCAGCAGCCCCGGGGGTGGCGAGCAGTACTTC. Amino acids: CASSPGGGEQYF.

The V and J genes are TRBV9 and TRBJ2-2; D call uncertain. CDR3 length: 11 amino acids. Germline-derived CDR1 and CDR2 are SGDLS and YYNGEE. V was cut by 3 bases and J by 5 bases, with 2 bases left in between. CDR3 sequence: CASSATGELFF. CDR3 nucleotides: TGTGCCAGCAGCGCAACCGGGGAGCTGTTTTTT.

This chain joins TRBV9 and TRBJ2-5; 9 bases fit TRBD1. Germline-derived CDR1 and CDR2 are SGDLS and YYNGEE. Trimming cost V 0 bases and J 5 bases; bases outside gene matches: 5. The length of the CDR3 is 15 residues. CDR3 loop: CASSVEGQGGETQYF. The CDR3 coding sequence is TGTGCCAGCAGCGTAGAGGGACAGGGTGGGGAGACCCAGTACTTC.

The rearrangement joins TRBV11-2 to TRBJ2-7; D unresolved. Germline CDR1 reads SGHAT; CDR2 reads FQNNGV. V shed 3 bases and J shed 0 bases, with 9 bases lying between them. The CDR3 loop spans 14 amino acids. The CDR3 loop is CASSLGGYSYEQYF. The DNA of the CDR3 is TGTGCCAGCAGCTTGGGTGGTTACTCCTACGAGCAGTACTTC.

The chain carries TRBV29-1 and TRBJ2-5, with D perhaps TRBD2 (6 bases). Germline assignment: CDR1 SQVTM and CDR2 ANQGSEA. CDR3 length equals 14 residues. Trimming shortened V by 1 base and J by 4 bases, and 13 bases separated the two germline ends. The DNA of the CDR3 is TGCAGCGTTGAAGGGGTTGGGGGGACAGAGACCCAGTACTTC. This translates into CSVEGVGGTETQYF.